This T cell receptor beta chain appears in the sequencing data of a study of T cell changes during pregnancy in multiple sclerosis. Germline CDR1 reads SGHVS; CDR2 reads FQNEAQ. Trimming removed 5 bases at V and 3 bases at J, with 17 bases between. This CDR3 has 15 residues. Assay: immunoSEQ multiplex PCR; the TCRdb copy retains only in-frame clones and omits some. The sample records approximately 100,000 clones, roughly nine tenths being singletons. V and J are TRBV7-8 and TRBJ2-7; perhaps TRBD1 as D (6 bases). The starting material was peripheral blood, obtained before pregnancy. The receptor's source is a female donor with multiple sclerosis, enrolled in a pregnancy study. The CDR3, as DNA: TGTGCCAGCAGCCGGACAGCCTCGGGGATCTACGAGCAGTACTTC. Protein: CASSRTASGIYEQYF.